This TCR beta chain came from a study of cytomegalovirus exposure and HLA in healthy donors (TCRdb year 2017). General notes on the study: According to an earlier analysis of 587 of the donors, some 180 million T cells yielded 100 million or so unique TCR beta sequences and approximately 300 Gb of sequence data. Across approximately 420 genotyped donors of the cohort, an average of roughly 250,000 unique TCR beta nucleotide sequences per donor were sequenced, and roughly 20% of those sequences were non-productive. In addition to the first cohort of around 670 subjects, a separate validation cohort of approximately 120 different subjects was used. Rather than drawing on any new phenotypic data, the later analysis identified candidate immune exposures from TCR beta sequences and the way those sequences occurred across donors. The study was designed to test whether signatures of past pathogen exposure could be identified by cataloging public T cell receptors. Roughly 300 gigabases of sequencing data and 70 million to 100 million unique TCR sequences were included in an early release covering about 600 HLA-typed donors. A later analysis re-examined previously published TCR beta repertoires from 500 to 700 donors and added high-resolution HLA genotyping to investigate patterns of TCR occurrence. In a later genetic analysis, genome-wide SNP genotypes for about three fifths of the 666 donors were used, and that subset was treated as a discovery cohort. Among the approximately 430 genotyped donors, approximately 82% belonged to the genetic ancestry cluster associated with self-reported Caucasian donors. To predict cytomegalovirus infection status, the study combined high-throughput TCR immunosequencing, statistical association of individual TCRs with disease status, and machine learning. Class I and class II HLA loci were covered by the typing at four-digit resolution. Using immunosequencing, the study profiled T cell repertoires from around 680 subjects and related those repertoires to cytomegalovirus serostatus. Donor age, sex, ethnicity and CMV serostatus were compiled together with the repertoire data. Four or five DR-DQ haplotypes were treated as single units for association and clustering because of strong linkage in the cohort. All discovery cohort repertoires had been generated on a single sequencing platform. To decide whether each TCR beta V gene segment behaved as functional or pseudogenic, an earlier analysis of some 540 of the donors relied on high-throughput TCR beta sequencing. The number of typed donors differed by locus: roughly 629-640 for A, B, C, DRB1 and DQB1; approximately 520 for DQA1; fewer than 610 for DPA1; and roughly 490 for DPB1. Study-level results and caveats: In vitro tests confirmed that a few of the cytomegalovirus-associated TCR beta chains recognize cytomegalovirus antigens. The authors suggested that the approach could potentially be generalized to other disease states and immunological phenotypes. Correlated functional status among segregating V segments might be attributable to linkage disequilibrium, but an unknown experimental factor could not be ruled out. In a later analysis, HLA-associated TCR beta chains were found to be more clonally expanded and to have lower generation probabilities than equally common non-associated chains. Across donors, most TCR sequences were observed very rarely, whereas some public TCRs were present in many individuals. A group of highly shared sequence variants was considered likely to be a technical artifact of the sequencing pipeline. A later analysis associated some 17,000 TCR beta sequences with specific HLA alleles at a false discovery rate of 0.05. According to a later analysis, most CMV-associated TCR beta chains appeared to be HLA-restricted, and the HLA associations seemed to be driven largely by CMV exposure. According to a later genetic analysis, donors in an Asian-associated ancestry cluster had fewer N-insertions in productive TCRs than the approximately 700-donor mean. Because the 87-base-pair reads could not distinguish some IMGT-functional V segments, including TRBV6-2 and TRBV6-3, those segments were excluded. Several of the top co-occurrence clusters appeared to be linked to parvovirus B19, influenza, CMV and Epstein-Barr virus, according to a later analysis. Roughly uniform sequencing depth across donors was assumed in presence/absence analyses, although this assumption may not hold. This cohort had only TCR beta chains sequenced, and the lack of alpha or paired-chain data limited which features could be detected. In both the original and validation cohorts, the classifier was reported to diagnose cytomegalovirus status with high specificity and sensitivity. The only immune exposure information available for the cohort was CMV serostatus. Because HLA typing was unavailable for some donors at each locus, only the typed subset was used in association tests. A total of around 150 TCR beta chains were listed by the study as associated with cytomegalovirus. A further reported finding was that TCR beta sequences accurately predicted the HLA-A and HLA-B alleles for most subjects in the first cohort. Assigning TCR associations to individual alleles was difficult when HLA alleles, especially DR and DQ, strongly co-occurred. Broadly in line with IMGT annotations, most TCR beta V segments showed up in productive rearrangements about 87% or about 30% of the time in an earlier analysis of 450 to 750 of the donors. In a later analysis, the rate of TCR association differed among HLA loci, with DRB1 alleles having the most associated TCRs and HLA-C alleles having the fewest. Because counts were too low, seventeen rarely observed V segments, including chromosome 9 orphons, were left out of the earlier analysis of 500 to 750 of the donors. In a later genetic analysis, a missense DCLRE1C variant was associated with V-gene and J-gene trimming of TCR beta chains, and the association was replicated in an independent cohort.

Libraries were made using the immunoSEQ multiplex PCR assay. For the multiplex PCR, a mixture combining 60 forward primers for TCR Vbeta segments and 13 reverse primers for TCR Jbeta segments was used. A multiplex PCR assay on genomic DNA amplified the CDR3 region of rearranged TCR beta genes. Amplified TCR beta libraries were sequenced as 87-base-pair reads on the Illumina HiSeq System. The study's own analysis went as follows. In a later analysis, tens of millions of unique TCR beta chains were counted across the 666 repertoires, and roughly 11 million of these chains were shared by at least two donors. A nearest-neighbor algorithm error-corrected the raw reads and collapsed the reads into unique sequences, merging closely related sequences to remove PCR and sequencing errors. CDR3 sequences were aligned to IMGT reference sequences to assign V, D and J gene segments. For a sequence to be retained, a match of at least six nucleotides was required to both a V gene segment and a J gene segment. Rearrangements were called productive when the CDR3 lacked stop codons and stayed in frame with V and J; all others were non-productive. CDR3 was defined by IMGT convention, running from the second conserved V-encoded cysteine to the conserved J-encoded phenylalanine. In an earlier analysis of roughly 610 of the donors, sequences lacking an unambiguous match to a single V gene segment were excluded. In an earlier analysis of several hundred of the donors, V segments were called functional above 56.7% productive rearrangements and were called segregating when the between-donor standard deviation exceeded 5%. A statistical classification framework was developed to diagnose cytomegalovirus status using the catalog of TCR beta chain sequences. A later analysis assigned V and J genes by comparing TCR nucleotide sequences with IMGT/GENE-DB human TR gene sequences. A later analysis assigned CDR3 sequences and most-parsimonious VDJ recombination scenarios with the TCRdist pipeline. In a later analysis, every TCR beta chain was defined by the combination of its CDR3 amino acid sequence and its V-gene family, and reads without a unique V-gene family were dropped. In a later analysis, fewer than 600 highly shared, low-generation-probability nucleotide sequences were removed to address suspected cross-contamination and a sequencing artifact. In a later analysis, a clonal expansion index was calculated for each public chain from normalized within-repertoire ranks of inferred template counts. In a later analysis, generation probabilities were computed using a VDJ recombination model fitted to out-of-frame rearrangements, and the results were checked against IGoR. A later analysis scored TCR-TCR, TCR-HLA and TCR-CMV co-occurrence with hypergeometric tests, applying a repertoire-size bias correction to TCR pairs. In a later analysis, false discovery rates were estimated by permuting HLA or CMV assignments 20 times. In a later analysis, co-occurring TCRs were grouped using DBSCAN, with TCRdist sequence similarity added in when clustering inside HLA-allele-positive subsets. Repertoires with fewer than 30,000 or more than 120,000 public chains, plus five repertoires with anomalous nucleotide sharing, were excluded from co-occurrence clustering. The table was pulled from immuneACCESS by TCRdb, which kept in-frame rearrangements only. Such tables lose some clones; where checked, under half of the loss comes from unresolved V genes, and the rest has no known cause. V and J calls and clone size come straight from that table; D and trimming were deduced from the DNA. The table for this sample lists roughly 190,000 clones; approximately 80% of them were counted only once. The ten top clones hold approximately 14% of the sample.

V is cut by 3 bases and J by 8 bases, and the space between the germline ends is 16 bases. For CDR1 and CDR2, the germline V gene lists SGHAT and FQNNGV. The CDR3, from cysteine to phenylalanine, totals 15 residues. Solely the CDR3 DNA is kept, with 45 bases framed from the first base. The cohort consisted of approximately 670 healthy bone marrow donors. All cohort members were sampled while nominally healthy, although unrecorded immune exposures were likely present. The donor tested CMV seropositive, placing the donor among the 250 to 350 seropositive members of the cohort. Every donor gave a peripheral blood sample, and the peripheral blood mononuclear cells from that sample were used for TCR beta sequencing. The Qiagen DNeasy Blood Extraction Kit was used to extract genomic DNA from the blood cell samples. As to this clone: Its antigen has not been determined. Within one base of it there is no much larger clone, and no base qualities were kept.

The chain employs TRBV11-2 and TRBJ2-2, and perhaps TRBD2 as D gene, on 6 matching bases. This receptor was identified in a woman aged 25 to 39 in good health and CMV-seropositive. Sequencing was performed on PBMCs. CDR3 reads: CASSFGTGPHGELFF. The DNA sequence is TGTGCCAGCAGCTTCGGGACTGGGCCTCATGGGGAGCTGTTTTTT.